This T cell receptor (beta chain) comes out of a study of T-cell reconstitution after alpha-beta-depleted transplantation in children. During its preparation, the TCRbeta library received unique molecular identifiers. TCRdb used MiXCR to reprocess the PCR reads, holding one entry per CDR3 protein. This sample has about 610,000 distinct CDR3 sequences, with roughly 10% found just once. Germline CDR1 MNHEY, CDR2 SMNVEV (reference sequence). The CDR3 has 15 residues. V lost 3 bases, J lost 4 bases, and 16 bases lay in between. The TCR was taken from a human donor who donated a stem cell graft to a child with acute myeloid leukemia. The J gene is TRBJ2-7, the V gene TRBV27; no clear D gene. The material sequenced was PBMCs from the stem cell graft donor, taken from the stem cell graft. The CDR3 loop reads CASSLYGVPLYEQYF. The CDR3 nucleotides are TGTGCCAGCAGTTTGTATGGGGTGCCCCTTTACGAGCAGTACTTC.